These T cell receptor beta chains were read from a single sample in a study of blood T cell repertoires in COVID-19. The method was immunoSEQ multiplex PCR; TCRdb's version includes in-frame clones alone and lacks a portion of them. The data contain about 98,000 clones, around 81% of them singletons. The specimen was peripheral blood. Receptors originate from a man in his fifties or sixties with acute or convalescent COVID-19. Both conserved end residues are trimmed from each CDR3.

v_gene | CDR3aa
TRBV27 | ASSLSMTSVPETQY
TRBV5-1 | ASSLEGGSETQY
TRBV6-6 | ASTSGTGGGDTQY
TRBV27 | ASSPRAGGPGETQY
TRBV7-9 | ASSLDPENYGYT
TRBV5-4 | ASRQGAISNSPLH
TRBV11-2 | ASSYLTRNTEAF
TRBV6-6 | ASSERLGSLGETQY
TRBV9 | ASSVGQGANYGYT
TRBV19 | ASSTHGTGGNQPQH
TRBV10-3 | AIRGTSGIGGGELF
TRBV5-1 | ASSWTSGSAADTQY
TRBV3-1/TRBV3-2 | ASSNLGRTGEKLF
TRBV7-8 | ASSLVGQGNQPQH
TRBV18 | ASSLLTDTNTEAF
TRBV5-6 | ASSLRITGTNTGELF
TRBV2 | ASNRQGAGNYGYT
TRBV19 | ASSMSPGAMFDEQF
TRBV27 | ASSFSQTGLADTQY
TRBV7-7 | ASSLGRVNEQF
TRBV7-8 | ASSPRLARTNEQF
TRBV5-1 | ASSRDRAEAF
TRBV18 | ASSPLPGARNGYT
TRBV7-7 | ASSPNSGSGGETQY
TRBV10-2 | ASKFTTEPNSPLH
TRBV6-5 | ASRPGTANTGELF
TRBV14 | ASSPIGVLGDFSGNTIY
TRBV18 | ATFRDRGTGELF
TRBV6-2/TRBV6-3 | ASSYSTADTQY
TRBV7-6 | ASSFYTFGKRTEAF
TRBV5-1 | ASSLVASGQETQY
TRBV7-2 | ASSSPGTSGSSTDTQY
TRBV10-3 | AISEIRGGKDQPQH
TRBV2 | ASSEVMASGRNEQF
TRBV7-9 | ASSFSRARAGEQF
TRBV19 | ASSIDQGGEAF
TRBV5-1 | ASSPGDNYNEQF
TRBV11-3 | ASSLGGGGIEAF
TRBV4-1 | ASSQQNRGRGQF
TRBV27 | ASSLVAGWETQY
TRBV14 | ASSQGDSYSYEQY
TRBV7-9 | ASSLERGIQETQY
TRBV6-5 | ASSFLGLDNEQF
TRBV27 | ASGFRGTRIQGQEYQPQH